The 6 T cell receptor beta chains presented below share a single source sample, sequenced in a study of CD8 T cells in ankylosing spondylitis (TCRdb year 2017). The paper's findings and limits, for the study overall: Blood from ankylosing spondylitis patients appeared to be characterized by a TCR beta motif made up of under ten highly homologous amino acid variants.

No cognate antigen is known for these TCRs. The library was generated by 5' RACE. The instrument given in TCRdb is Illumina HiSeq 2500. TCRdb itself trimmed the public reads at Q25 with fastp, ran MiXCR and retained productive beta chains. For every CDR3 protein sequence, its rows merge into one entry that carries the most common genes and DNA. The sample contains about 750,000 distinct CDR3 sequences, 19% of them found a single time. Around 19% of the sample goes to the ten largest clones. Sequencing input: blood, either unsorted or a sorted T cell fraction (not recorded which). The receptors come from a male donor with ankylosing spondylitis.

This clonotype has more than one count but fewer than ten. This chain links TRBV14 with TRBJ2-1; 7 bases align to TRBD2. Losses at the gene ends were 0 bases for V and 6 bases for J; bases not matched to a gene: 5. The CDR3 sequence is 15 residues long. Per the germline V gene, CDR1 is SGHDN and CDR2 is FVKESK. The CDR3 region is CASSQELATFNEQFF. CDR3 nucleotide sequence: TGTGCCAGCAGCCAAGAACTAGCGACCTTCAATGAGCAGTTCTTC.

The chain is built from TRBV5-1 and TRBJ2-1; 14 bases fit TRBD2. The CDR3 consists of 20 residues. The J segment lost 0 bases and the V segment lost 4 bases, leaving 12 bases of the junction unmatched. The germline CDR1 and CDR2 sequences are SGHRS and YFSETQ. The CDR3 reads CASSLGLAGGRGSSYNEQFF. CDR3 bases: TGCGCCAGCAGCCTAGGACTAGCGGGAGGTAGGGGGAGCTCCTACAATGAGCAGTTCTTC.

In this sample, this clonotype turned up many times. The CDR3 loop reads CASTMLAAYGYTF. The CDR3 nucleotides are TGTGCCAGCACCATGCTGGCAGCCTATGGCTACACCTTC. This sequence joins TRBV12-3 or TRBV12-4 and TRBJ1-2; the D is unclear. The CDR3 consists of 13 residues. V was pared by 7 bases and J by 4 bases, with 13 bases between.

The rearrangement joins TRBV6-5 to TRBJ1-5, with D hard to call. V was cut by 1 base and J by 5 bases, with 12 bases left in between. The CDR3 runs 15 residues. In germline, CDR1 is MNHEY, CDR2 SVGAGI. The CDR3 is CASSYFLSADQPQHF. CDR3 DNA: TGTGCCAGCAGTTACTTCCTTTCTGCGGATCAGCCCCAGCATTTT.

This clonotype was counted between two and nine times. The CDR3 protein is CASSTGPEQFF. The CDR3 DNA reads as TGTGCCAGCAGCACAGGGCCTGAGCAGTTCTTC. V gene TRBV9 combines with J gene TRBJ2-1, with D possibly TRBD1 on 6 matching bases. Germline V gives CDR1 SGDLS, CDR2 YYNGEE. The CDR3 sequence is 11 residues long. V dropped 4 bases and J dropped 9 bases, with 8 bases sitting between them.

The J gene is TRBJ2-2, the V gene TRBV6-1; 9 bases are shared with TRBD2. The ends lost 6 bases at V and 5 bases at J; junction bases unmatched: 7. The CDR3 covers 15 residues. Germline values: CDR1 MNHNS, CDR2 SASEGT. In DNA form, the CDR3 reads TGTGCCAGCAGCCCCAGCGGGGGGTTGACCGGGGAGCTGTTTTTT. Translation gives CASSPSGGLTGELFF.